A few counts support the clone carrying this T cell receptor (beta chain). TCRdb processed the 5' RACE reads anew with MiXCR; each CDR3 protein has one entry. The repertoire consists of 20,000 to 25,000 distinct CDR3 sequences, with 30% occurring once and the leading ten covering roughly 2.2%. Sequencing was carried out using tumor-infiltrating naive CD4+ T cells sorted from the breast tumor. This sample's subset: naive CD4+ T cells, CD4+CD45RA+CD25-. This receptor was identified in a female donor with breast cancer.

The CDR3 region is CASRGGRALSYNEQFF. In DNA form, the CDR3 reads TGTGCCAGCAGGGGAGGGAGGGCCCTCTCCTACAATGAGCAGTTCTTC. The chain employs TRBV12-3 or TRBV12-4 and TRBJ2-1, with 7 bases lining up with TRBD2. The CDR3 consists of 16 residues. The V segment lost 6 bases and the J segment 0 bases; nucleotides outside the gene matches: 8.